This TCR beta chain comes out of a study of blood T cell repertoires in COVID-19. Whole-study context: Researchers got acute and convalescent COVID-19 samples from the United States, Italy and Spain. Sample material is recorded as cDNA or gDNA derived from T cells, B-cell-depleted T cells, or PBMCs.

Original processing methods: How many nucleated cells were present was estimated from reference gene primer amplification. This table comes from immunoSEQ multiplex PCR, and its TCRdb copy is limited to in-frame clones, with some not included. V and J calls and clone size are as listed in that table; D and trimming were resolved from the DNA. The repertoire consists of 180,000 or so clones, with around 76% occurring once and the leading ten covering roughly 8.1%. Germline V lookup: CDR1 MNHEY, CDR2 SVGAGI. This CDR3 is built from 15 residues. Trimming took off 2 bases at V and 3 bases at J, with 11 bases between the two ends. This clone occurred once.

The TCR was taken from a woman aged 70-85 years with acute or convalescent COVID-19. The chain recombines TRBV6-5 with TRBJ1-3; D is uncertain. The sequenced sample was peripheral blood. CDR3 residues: CASSYGRVGGNTIYF. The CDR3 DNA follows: TGTGCCAGCAGTTACGGGAGGGTGGGTGGAAACACCATATATTTT.